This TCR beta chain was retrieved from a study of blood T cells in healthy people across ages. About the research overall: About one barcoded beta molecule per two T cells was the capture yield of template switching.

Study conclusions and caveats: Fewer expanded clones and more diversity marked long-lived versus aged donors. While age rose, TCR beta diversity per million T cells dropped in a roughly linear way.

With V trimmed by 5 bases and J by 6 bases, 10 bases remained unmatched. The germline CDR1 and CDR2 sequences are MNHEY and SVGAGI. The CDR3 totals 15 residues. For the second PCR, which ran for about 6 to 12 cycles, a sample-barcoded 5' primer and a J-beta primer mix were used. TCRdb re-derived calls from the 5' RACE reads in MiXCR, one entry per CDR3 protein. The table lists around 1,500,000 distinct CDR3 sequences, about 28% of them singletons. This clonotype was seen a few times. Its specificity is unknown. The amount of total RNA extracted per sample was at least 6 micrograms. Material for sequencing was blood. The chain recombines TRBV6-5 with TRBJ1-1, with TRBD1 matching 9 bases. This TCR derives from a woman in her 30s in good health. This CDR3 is CASSQQTGTGSEAFF. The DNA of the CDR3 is TGTGCCAGCAGTCAGCAGACCGGGACAGGGTCTGAAGCTTTCTTT.